This T cell receptor (beta chain) was recorded in a study of cytomegalovirus exposure and HLA in healthy donors. About the research overall: A data release that came early held roughly 90 million unique TCRs from HLA-typed donors.

Study results and caveats: A prior analysis recorded that most TCR beta V segments were productive about 87% or about 30% of the time. A link between a missense DCLRE1C variant and TCR beta V- and J-gene trimming emerged from a later analysis.

The PCR had 60 Vbeta and 13 Jbeta primers. This table comes from immunoSEQ multiplex PCR, and its TCRdb copy is limited to in-frame clones, with some not included. The table records some 100,000 clones, 79% of them present only once. Germline loops: CDR1 LNHDA, CDR2 SQIVND (reference sequence). The CDR3 runs 16 residues. V was cut by 7 bases and J by 4 bases, with 22 bases left in between. Of note for this clone: No antigen is known for it.

Sequenced: PBMCs. The chain is built from TRBV19 and TRBJ1-1; D is perhaps TRBD1 (6 bases). This receptor was identified in a female donor in good health and CMV-seropositive. CDR3 amino acids: CASTDWTTGPFTEAFF. The CDR3 nucleotides are TGTGCCAGTACCGATTGGACCACAGGGCCCTTCACTGAAGCTTTCTTT.